This T cell receptor (beta chain) was identified during a study of shared clonotypes between healthy human individuals. Data came from immunoSEQ multiplex PCR; TCRdb stores just in-frame clones and leaves some out. The repertoire includes under 2,000,000 clones, about 95% of them detected once, and less than 1.5% sits in the top ten. V lost 5 bases, J lost 6 bases, and 11 bases stayed unmatched. CDR3 length: 15 amino acids. The germline CDR1 and CDR2 sequences are MNHEY and SMNVEV (reference sequence). It was CD45RO-negative cells, positively selected for CCR7, that made up naive CD8 cells, with terminally differentiated effector memory CD45RA+ cells excluded.

The sample was naive CD8+ T cells sorted from blood. The sequence came from a man aged 18 to 29 in good health. The chain is built from TRBV27 and TRBJ2-3, with 7 bases matching TRBD2. The CDR3 DNA follows: TGTGCCAGCAGTCTAACCCCGGGAGGTATGGATACGCAGTATTTT. Its protein product is CASSLTPGGMDTQYF.